This is a list of T cell receptor beta chains from one sample in a study of identical twins. MiXCR, applied by TCRdb to the 5' RACE reads, yields one record per CDR3 protein. The table includes 400,000 to 550,000 distinct CDR3 sequences, 20% to 30% detected once. This sample was also put to use in a study of T cells expressing NK-cell markers.

Source material: CD4+ T cells sorted from blood. Receptors were obtained from a woman aged 18 to 35 in good health. CDR3s include the opening cysteine and the closing phenylalanine or tryptophan. D genes are given only for firm matches. Some rows mark clone size as missing; the rest say once, few, many or name a class of expanded clone.

-	TRBD2	TRBV7-2	TRBJ2-7	CASSFVPAGYEQYF	TGTGCCAGCAGCTTCGTCCCAGCGGGGTACGAGCAGTACTTC
few	TRBD2	TRBV10-3	TRBJ2-1	CAISWTSGVDEQFF	TGTGCCATCAGCTGGACTAGCGGGGTAGATGAGCAGTTCTTC
-	TRBD1	TRBV15	TRBJ2-1	CATSKGQVPNEQFF	TGTGCCACCAGCAAGGGACAGGTTCCCAATGAGCAGTTCTTC
-	TRBD1	TRBV25-1	TRBJ1-2	CASSIAGGGDGYTF	TGTGCCAGCAGTATTGCAGGGGGCGGTGATGGCTACACCTTC
-	TRBD1	TRBV20-1	TRBJ2-1	CSASEGQGKGEQFF	TGCAGTGCTAGTGAGGGACAGGGGAAGGGTGAGCAGTTCTTC
few	-	TRBV7-2	TRBJ2-1	CASSSRWVEQFF	TGTGCCAGCAGCTCACGATGGGTTGAGCAGTTCTTC
-	TRBD2	TRBV7-2	TRBJ2-5	CASSPGSGTAPETQYF	TGTGCCAGCAGCCCCGGTAGCGGGACCGCCCCAGAGACCCAGTACTTC
-	-	TRBV3-1	TRBJ1-2	CASSPRALGGDGYTF	TGTGCCAGCAGCCCTCGGGCGCTGGGGGGCGATGGCTACACCTTC
few	-	TRBV27	TRBJ1-5	CASSRAGNQPQHF	TGTGCCAGCAGCAGGGCTGGCAATCAGCCCCAGCATTTT
few	-	TRBV11-2	TRBJ2-3	CASSFGSWDTQYF	TGTGCCAGCAGCTTCGGAAGTTGGGATACGCAGTATTTT
-	TRBD2	TRBV14	TRBJ2-1	CASSPLRLAGGLSYNEQFF	TGTGCCAGCAGCCCCCTTCGACTAGCGGGAGGCCTCTCCTACAATGAGCAGTTCTTC
-	TRBD2	TRBV20-1	TRBJ2-3	CSASLSTSAFTDTQYF	TGCAGTGCTAGTTTAAGCACTAGCGCTTTCACAGATACGCAGTATTTT
few	-	TRBV11-3	TRBJ1-1	CASSLPAGRGAFF	TGTGCCAGCAGCTTACCGGCAGGGAGGGGAGCTTTCTTT
few	-	TRBV20-1	TRBJ1-5	CSASVAGQSQPQHF	TGCAGTGCTAGTGTCGCAGGGCAAAGCCAGCCCCAGCATTTT
-	-	TRBV4-3	TRBJ2-1	CASSQDPRQFEQFF	TGCGCCAGCAGCCAAGATCCACGACAATTTGAGCAGTTCTTC
many	TRBD1	TRBV5-1	TRBJ1-2	CASSLSRGPAINYGYTF	TGCGCCAGCAGCCTGTCCAGGGGGCCAGCCATTAACTATGGCTACACCTTC
-	TRBD1	TRBV20-1	TRBJ1-1	CSARVTGGMNTEAFF	TGCAGTGCTAGAGTTACAGGGGGGATGAACACTGAAGCTTTCTTT
many	-	TRBV11-2	TRBJ1-1	CASTSGGAQAFF	TGTGCCAGCACCTCCGGGGGGGCCCAAGCTTTCTTT
-	-	TRBV10-3	TRBJ2-7	CAISESGRESYEQYF	TGTGCCATCAGTGAGTCGGGTCGGGAGAGTTACGAGCAGTACTTC
-	-	TRBV6-5	TRBJ2-7	CASSYSRGIYEQYF	TGTGCCAGCAGTTACTCGAGGGGAATTTACGAGCAGTACTTC
-	-	TRBV5-4	TRBJ2-2	CASRTGTSNTGELFF	TGTGCCAGCAGGACCGGGACGAGTAACACCGGGGAGCTGTTTTTT
-	-	TRBV11-2	TRBJ1-4	CASSRWQGPGEKLFF	TGTGCCAGCAGCCGGTGGCAAGGTCCTGGTGAAAAACTGTTTTTT
few	TRBD1	TRBV20-1	TRBJ2-2	CSARDPRQGLTGELFF	TGCAGTGCTAGAGATCCGAGACAGGGTCTTACCGGGGAGCTGTTTTTT
few	-	TRBV7-9	TRBJ2-2	CASSHESELFF	TGTGCCAGCAGCCATGAATCGGAGCTGTTTTTT
-	TRBD1	TRBV20-1	TRBJ2-5	CSARGTVKETQYF	TGCAGTGCTAGGGGGACAGTTAAAGAGACCCAGTACTTC
-	-	TRBV30	TRBJ1-2	CAWTPSRLSYGYTF	TGTGCCTGGACACCCAGCCGATTGAGCTATGGCTACACCTTC
-	-	TRBV6-1	TRBJ1-5	CASRGWGSNQPQHF	TGTGCCAGCAGAGGTTGGGGGAGCAATCAGCCCCAGCATTTT
few	TRBD2	TRBV4-3	TRBJ2-3	CASSQVASGTVDTQYF	TGCGCCAGCAGCCAAGTGGCTAGCGGAACGGTCGATACGCAGTATTTT
-	-	TRBV12-3/TRBV12-4	TRBJ1-2	CASSFGQTLYGYTF	TGTGCCAGCAGTTTCGGGCAGACCCTTTATGGCTACACCTTC
few	TRBD1	TRBV20-1	TRBJ2-7	CSASWGTGSYEQYF	TGCAGTGCTAGCTGGGGGACAGGGTCCTACGAGCAGTACTTC
-	-	TRBV15	TRBJ2-5	CATSRGAETQYF	TGTGCCACCAGCAGAGGGGCGGAGACCCAGTACTTC
-	-	TRBV11-2	TRBJ1-3	CASSLDLLRHRDWNTIYF	TGTGCCAGCAGCTTGGACCTCCTACGCCACCGGGATTGGAACACCATATATTTT
-	-	TRBV27	TRBJ1-4	CASSLKGRSATNEKLFF	TGTGCCAGCAGTTTAAAGGGGAGGTCGGCAACTAATGAAAAACTGTTTTTT
-	-	TRBV6-1	TRBJ2-7	CASTPDRGHTYEQYF	TGTGCCAGCACCCCGGACCGGGGACACACTTACGAGCAGTACTTC
-	-	TRBV5-1	TRBJ1-2	CASSEQSGDGYTF	TGCGCCAGCAGCGAACAGTCAGGGGATGGCTACACCTTC
-	-	TRBV6-6	TRBJ1-5	CASSYGSGQPQHF	TGTGCCAGCAGTTACGGTTCTGGTCAGCCCCAGCATTTT
-	TRBD2	TRBV20-1	TRBJ2-7	CSARDRRGRGATYEQYF	TGCAGTGCTAGAGACCGGAGAGGGCGGGGGGCAACCTACGAGCAGTACTTC
many	-	TRBV6-5	TRBJ1-2	CASSYGTSSYGYTF	TGTGCCAGCAGTTACGGGACGTCGAGCTATGGCTACACCTTC
few	-	TRBV19	TRBJ2-7	CASRGGTYEQYF	TGTGCCAGTAGGGGTGGGACCTACGAGCAGTACTTC
-	TRBD1	TRBV10-3	TRBJ2-2	CALRTGAGELFF	TGTGCCCTAAGGACAGGAGCCGGGGAGCTGTTTTTT
-	-	TRBV20-1	TRBJ2-7	CSARVAGRTDEQYF	TGCAGTGCTAGAGTCGCGGGACGGACCGACGAGCAGTACTTC
few	-	TRBV5-6	TRBJ2-5	CASSWRRSYQETQYF	TGTGCCAGCAGCTGGCGGAGGTCGTACCAAGAGACCCAGTACTTC
many	-	TRBV11-2	TRBJ2-3	CASRLATDTQYF	TGTGCCAGCAGACTAGCAACAGATACGCAGTATTTT